Each of the 4 T cell receptor beta chains below was sequenced from the same sample in a study of blood T cell repertoires in COVID-19. The assay was immunoSEQ multiplex PCR, and TCRdb's table has in-frame clones only and misses some. In the table there are approximately 74,000 clones, 80% to 90% of which are singletons. Sample: peripheral blood. The origin of the receptors is an elderly woman with active or convalescent COVID-19.

V usage is TRBV2 and J usage is TRBJ2-1; 13 positions match TRBD2. CDR3 size: 13 residues. CDR1 and CDR2 (germline): SNHLY, FYNNEI. Trimming at V came to 7 bases and at J to 10 bases, leaving 4 bases not matched to a gene. CDR3 protein: CASIPGLAGEQFF. The CDR3, as DNA: TGTGCCAGCATCCCGGGACTAGCGGGGGAGCAGTTCTTC. Combining the CDR3 with reference TRBV2 and TRBJ2-1 gives the whole variable domain EPEVTQTPSHQVTQMGQEVILRCVPISNHLYFYWYRQILGQKVEFLVSFYNNEISEKSEIFDDQFSVERPDGSNFTLKIRSTKLEDSAMYFCASIPGLAGEQFFGPGTRLTVL.

This sequence joins TRBV2 and TRBJ1-4; D might be TRBD1 (5 bases). The CDR3 loop spans 12 amino acids. The V end lost 2 bases, the J end lost 7 bases, and 5 bases lay between the germline ends. Germline CDR1 is SNHLY and CDR2 is FYNNEI. The CDR3 bases are TGTGCCAGCAGTGAACAGGGTGAAAAACTGTTTTTT. Protein product: CASSEQGEKLFF.

V gene TRBV7-9 combines with J gene TRBJ2-1; D is unresolved. Germline V gene lookup returns CDR1 SEHNR and CDR2 FQNEAQ (reference sequence). V was cut by 5 bases and J by 4 bases, with 6 bases left in between. The CDR3 spans 12 residues. This CDR3 reads CASSPFYNEQFF. The DNA for the CDR3 is TGTGCCAGCAGCCCTTTTTACAATGAGCAGTTCTTC.

V is TRBV19 and J is TRBJ2-7; D is uncertain. This CDR3 has 13 residues. Trimming left V 4 bases short and J 2 bases short, with 9 bases between. Germline V CDR1 and CDR2: LNHDA, SQIVND (reference sequence). The CDR3 nucleotides are TGTGCCAGTAGTAAGACAACCGCCTACGAGCAGTACTTC. Protein sequence: CASSKTTAYEQYF.